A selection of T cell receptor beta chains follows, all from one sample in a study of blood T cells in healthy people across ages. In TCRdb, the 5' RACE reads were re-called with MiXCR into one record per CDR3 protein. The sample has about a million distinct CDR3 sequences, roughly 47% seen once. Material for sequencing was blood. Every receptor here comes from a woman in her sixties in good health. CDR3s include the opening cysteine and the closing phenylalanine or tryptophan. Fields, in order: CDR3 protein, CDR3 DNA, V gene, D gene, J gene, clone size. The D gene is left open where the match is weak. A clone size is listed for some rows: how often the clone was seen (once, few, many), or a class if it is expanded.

CASRFDRGLTYNEQFF | TGTGCCAGCAGATTCGACAGGGGTCTCACCTACAATGAGCAGTTCTTC | TRBV2 | TRBD1 | TRBJ2-1 | NA
CSAPTGPPNIQYF | TGCAGTGCTCCGACAGGGCCACCAAACATTCAGTACTTC | TRBV20-1 | TRBD1 | TRBJ2-4 | NA
CASSYSAGTGSSGANVLTF | TGTGCCAGCAGTTACTCAGCAGGGACGGGGAGCTCTGGGGCCAACGTCCTGACTTTC | TRBV6-5 | NA | TRBJ2-6 | NA
CASSTGQVYGYTF | TGTGCCAGCAGTACGGGACAGGTCTATGGCTACACCTTC | TRBV12-3/TRBV12-4 | TRBD1 | TRBJ1-2 | NA
CASSQTSYEQYF | TGTGCCAGCAGTCAGACCTCCTACGAGCAGTACTTC | TRBV3-1 | NA | TRBJ2-7 | many
CASSSGLVGTDTQYF | TGTGCCAGCAGCTCGGGACTAGTGGGCACAGATACGCAGTATTTT | TRBV3-1 | TRBD2 | TRBJ2-3 | NA
CSALSYRGSYNEQFF | TGCAGTGCTCTCTCTTACCGGGGTTCCTACAATGAGCAGTTCTTC | TRBV20-1 | NA | TRBJ2-1 | NA
CAWKRVYEQYF | TGTGCCTGGAAACGAGTCTACGAGCAGTACTTC | TRBV30 | NA | TRBJ2-7 | NA
CASSLVRLAAFYNEQFF | TGTGCCAGCAGCTTAGTGAGACTAGCGGCATTCTACAATGAGCAGTTCTTC | TRBV7-8 | TRBD2 | TRBJ2-1 | NA
CSARPITTSGPTYEQYF | TGCAGTGCTAGACCAATTACAACTAGCGGCCCAACCTACGAGCAGTACTTC | TRBV20-1 | TRBD2 | TRBJ2-7 | few
CASSPTTAYEQYF | TGCGCCAGCAGCCCGACGACCGCCTACGAGCAGTACTTC | TRBV4-1 | NA | TRBJ2-7 | NA
CASRHEYRGRAGVPGKNIQYF | TGTGCCAGCAGGCACGAGTACAGGGGGCGAGCGGGAGTACCGGGCAAAAACATTCAGTACTTC | TRBV6-1 | NA | TRBJ2-4 | NA
CASSPGSTYEQYF | TGTGCCAGCAGCCCTGGATCGACCTACGAGCAGTACTTC | TRBV27 | NA | TRBJ2-7 | many
CASSYTSGGGEQYF | TGTGCCAGCAGTTATACTAGCGGGGGCGGCGAGCAGTACTTC | TRBV6-5 | TRBD2 | TRBJ2-7 | NA
CSASYRYQMRNIHYF | TGCAGTGCTAGCTACCGGTACCAAATGAGGAACATTCATTACTTC | TRBV20-1 | NA | TRBJ2-4 | NA
CASSSTQGEEQFF | TGTGCCAGCAGCAGTACACAGGGCGAAGAGCAGTTCTTC | TRBV11-3 | NA | TRBJ2-1 | NA